These T cell receptor beta chains were read from a single sample in a study of OX40 agonist ivuxolimab in advanced cancers. Assay: immunoSEQ multiplex PCR; the TCRdb copy retains only in-frame clones and omits some. Of 25,000 to 35,000 clones in the sample, around nine tenths were seen once. The sequenced sample was CD4+ or CD8+ T cells sorted from blood, obtained in a trial of the OX40 agonist ivuxolimab. The receptors stem from an adult with an advanced solid tumor such as melanoma, head and neck, liver or kidney cancer. Both conserved end residues are part of each CDR3. Fields, in order: CDR3 protein, CDR3 DNA, J gene, V gene, clone size, D gene. D genes are given only for firm matches. Clone size appears in some rows only: once, few, many, or a class for an expanded clone.

CDR3 protein: CASSVGTSGRIDEQYF
CDR3 DNA: TGTGCCAGCAGCGTAGGCACTAGCGGGAGGATAGACGAGCAGTACTTC
J gene: TRBJ2-7
V gene: TRBV9
clone size: .
D gene: TRBD2

CDR3 protein: CASSLTGSSYEQYF
CDR3 DNA: TGTGCCAGTAGTTTGACAGGGAGCTCCTACGAGCAGTACTTC
J gene: TRBJ2-7
V gene: TRBV19
clone size: .
D gene: TRBD1

CDR3 protein: CASSLGTGKDEQYF
CDR3 DNA: TGTGCCAGCAGCTTAGGGACAGGGAAGGACGAGCAGTACTTC
J gene: TRBJ2-7
V gene: TRBV13
clone size: .
D gene: TRBD1

CDR3 protein: CASSFGTGFQPQHF
CDR3 DNA: TGTGCCAGCAGCTTCGGGACAGGGTTTCAGCCCCAGCATTTT
J gene: TRBJ1-5
V gene: TRBV7-9
clone size: few
D gene: TRBD1

CDR3 protein: CASSLEGGTWETQYF
CDR3 DNA: TGTGCCAGCAGCTTAGAGGGCGGGACTTGGGAGACCCAGTACTTC
J gene: TRBJ2-5
V gene: TRBV7-2
clone size: .
D gene: .

CDR3 protein: CASTPPMSGGSYEQYF
CDR3 DNA: TGTGCCAGCACTCCCCCGATGAGTGGAGGGTCCTACGAGCAGTACTTC
J gene: TRBJ2-7
V gene: TRBV7-9
clone size: .
D gene: .

CDR3 protein: CASSGPGTGEFF
CDR3 DNA: TGTGCCAGCAGCGGCCCCGGGACAGGGGAGTTCTTC
J gene: TRBJ2-1
V gene: TRBV9
clone size: .
D gene: TRBD1

CDR3 protein: CASSWQRTAEKAYEQYF
CDR3 DNA: TGCGCCAGCAGCTGGCAACGAACTGCCGAAAAGGCCTACGAGCAGTACTTC
J gene: TRBJ2-7
V gene: TRBV5-1
clone size: few
D gene: .

CDR3 protein: CASSPWTSGSQETQYF
CDR3 DNA: TGTGCCAGCAGTCCCTGGACTAGCGGAAGCCAAGAGACCCAGTACTTC
J gene: TRBJ2-5
V gene: TRBV28
clone size: .
D gene: TRBD2

CDR3 protein: CASSDAGGNQPQHF
CDR3 DNA: TGCGCCAGCAGTGATGCAGGGGGCAATCAGCCCCAGCATTTT
J gene: TRBJ1-5
V gene: TRBV10-2
clone size: few
D gene: .

CDR3 protein: CASSFSGSIGELFF
CDR3 DNA: TGTGCCAGCAGTTTTTCGGGGTCGATCGGGGAGCTGTTTTTT
J gene: TRBJ2-2
V gene: TRBV27
clone size: few
D gene: .

CDR3 protein: CASSEGDHTEAFF
CDR3 DNA: TGTGCCAGCAGTGAAGGGGACCACACTGAAGCTTTCTTT
J gene: TRBJ1-1
V gene: TRBV6-1
clone size: .
D gene: .

CDR3 protein: CASSHSAYSSYNEQFF
CDR3 DNA: TGTGCCAGCAGCCATAGCGCCTATAGCTCCTACAATGAGCAGTTCTTC
J gene: TRBJ2-1
V gene: TRBV4-2
clone size: .
D gene: .

CDR3 protein: CASSHEGGSSYNEQFF
CDR3 DNA: TGCGCCAGCAGCCACGAAGGCGGGAGCTCCTACAATGAGCAGTTCTTC
J gene: TRBJ2-1
V gene: TRBV5-1
clone size: few
D gene: TRBD2

CDR3 protein: CASSPGTGTYNEQFF
CDR3 DNA: TGTGCCAGCAGTCCAGGGACAGGGACCTACAATGAGCAGTTCTTC
J gene: TRBJ2-1
V gene: TRBV27
clone size: .
D gene: TRBD1

CDR3 protein: CASSLLSPGQMNTEAFF
CDR3 DNA: TGCGCCAGCAGCTTGTTAAGTCCGGGACAGATGAACACTGAAGCTTTCTTT
J gene: TRBJ1-1
V gene: TRBV5-1
clone size: .
D gene: TRBD1

CDR3 protein: CASSTYLNAEAFF
CDR3 DNA: TGTGCCAGCAGCACATATTTAAACGCTGAAGCTTTCTTT
J gene: TRBJ1-1
V gene: TRBV27
clone size: .
D gene: .

CDR3 protein: CASSLVGGDYGYTF
CDR3 DNA: TGTGCCAGCAGCTTAGTTGGGGGCGACTATGGCTACACCTTC
J gene: TRBJ1-2
V gene: TRBV7-9
clone size: few
D gene: .

CDR3 protein: CSARGQETQYF
CDR3 DNA: TGCAGTGCTAGAGGACAAGAGACCCAGTACTTC
J gene: TRBJ2-5
V gene: TRBV20-1
clone size: .
D gene: .

CDR3 protein: CASSLQGDTQYF
CDR3 DNA: TGTGCCAGCAGCTTACAGGGGGATACGCAGTATTTT
J gene: TRBJ2-3
V gene: TRBV7-9
clone size: .
D gene: .

CDR3 protein: CASSLVGNQPQHF
CDR3 DNA: TGTGCCAGCAGCTTAGTGGGGAATCAGCCCCAGCATTTT
J gene: TRBJ1-5
V gene: TRBV7-9
clone size: .
D gene: .

CDR3 protein: CASSPSGRYEQYF
CDR3 DNA: TGTGCCAGCAGTCCTAGCGGCAGATACGAGCAGTACTTC
J gene: TRBJ2-7
V gene: TRBV6-5
clone size: .
D gene: TRBD2

CDR3 protein: CAISVEGSYEQYF
CDR3 DNA: TGTGCCATCAGTGTCGAAGGTTCCTACGAGCAGTACTTC
J gene: TRBJ2-7
V gene: TRBV10-3
clone size: .
D gene: .

CDR3 protein: CASSQEGTGGEGGYTF
CDR3 DNA: TGCGCCAGCAGCCAAGAGGGTACGGGGGGCGAAGGTGGCTACACCTTC
J gene: TRBJ1-2
V gene: TRBV4-1
clone size: few
D gene: .

CDR3 protein: CASRDSYTDTQYF
CDR3 DNA: TGTGCCAGCAGGGACAGCTACACAGATACGCAGTATTTT
J gene: TRBJ2-3
V gene: TRBV9
clone size: .
D gene: .

CDR3 protein: CALHRGTGGNYGYTF
CDR3 DNA: TGTGCCTTACATAGGGGGACAGGGGGCAACTATGGCTACACCTTC
J gene: TRBJ1-2
V gene: TRBV30
clone size: .
D gene: TRBD1

CDR3 protein: CASSGPEQYF
CDR3 DNA: TGTGCCAGCAGTGGCCCCGAGCAGTACTTC
J gene: TRBJ2-7
V gene: TRBV2
clone size: .
D gene: .

CDR3 protein: CASSQKRGHFTDTQYF
CDR3 DNA: TGTGCCAGCTCACAAAAGAGGGGGCATTTCACAGATACGCAGTATTTT
J gene: TRBJ2-3
V gene: TRBV18
clone size: .
D gene: TRBD1

CDR3 protein: CASSFVGSGVYNEQFF
CDR3 DNA: TGTGCCAGCAGCTTTGTTGGGAGCGGGGTTTACAATGAGCAGTTCTTC
J gene: TRBJ2-1
V gene: TRBV9
clone size: .
D gene: TRBD2

CDR3 protein: CASSELSGGPDIQYF
CDR3 DNA: TGTGCCAGCAGTGAATTATCGGGAGGGCCGGACATTCAGTACTTC
J gene: TRBJ2-4
V gene: TRBV6-1
clone size: .
D gene: TRBD2

CDR3 protein: CASSSTWGQTYEQYF
CDR3 DNA: TGTGCCAGCAGCTCGACTTGGGGACAAACCTACGAGCAGTACTTC
J gene: TRBJ2-7
V gene: TRBV11-2
clone size: .
D gene: .

CDR3 protein: CASSSISRVETQYF
CDR3 DNA: TGTGCCAGCAGCTCAATATCCAGGGTAGAGACCCAGTACTTC
J gene: TRBJ2-5
V gene: TRBV7-9
clone size: .
D gene: .

CDR3 protein: CASSTVAGVGTDTQYF
CDR3 DNA: TGTGCCAGTAGTACCGTAGCGGGAGTGGGCACAGATACGCAGTATTTT
J gene: TRBJ2-3
V gene: TRBV19
clone size: medium-sized
D gene: TRBD2

CDR3 protein: CASSLGQGAGELFF
CDR3 DNA: TGTGCCAGCAGCCTTGGACAGGGAGCCGGGGAGCTGTTTTTT
J gene: TRBJ2-2
V gene: TRBV6-4
clone size: once
D gene: TRBD1

CDR3 protein: CASSLEENTEAFF
CDR3 DNA: TGTGCCAGCAGCCTGGAGGAGAACACTGAAGCTTTCTTT
J gene: TRBJ1-1
V gene: TRBV4-2
clone size: .
D gene: .

CDR3 protein: CASSYSPESYEQYF
CDR3 DNA: TGTGCCAGCAGTTACTCTCCTGAGTCCTACGAGCAGTACTTC
J gene: TRBJ2-7
V gene: TRBV6-6
clone size: .
D gene: .

CDR3 protein: CASSLTGGVPEAFF
CDR3 DNA: TGTGCCAGCAGCTTGACAGGGGGGGTCCCTGAAGCTTTCTTT
J gene: TRBJ1-1
V gene: TRBV5-6
clone size: .
D gene: TRBD1

CDR3 protein: CASSSRQGAHNQPQHF
CDR3 DNA: TGTGCCAGCAGCTCACGACAGGGGGCTCACAATCAGCCCCAGCATTTT
J gene: TRBJ1-5
V gene: TRBV5-6
clone size: .
D gene: TRBD1

CDR3 protein: CASSFSGFSYEQYF
CDR3 DNA: TGTGCCAGCAGTTTTTCGGGTTTCTCCTACGAGCAGTACTTC
J gene: TRBJ2-7
V gene: TRBV28
clone size: .
D gene: .